Listed below are T cell receptor beta chains from one sample, sequenced in a study of cytomegalovirus exposure and HLA in healthy donors. Using immunoSEQ multiplex PCR, the repertoire was profiled, and TCRdb retains in-frame clones only, with some absent. Here the sample spans roughly 100,000 clones, 77% being singletons. Material: PBMCs. Receptors were obtained from a female donor in good health and CMV-seronegative. CDR3s include the opening cysteine and the closing phenylalanine or tryptophan. D genes are given only for firm matches. A row's size may be missing; if present it is once, few, many or a size class.

TRBD1	-	TRBV2	TRBJ2-5	TGTGCCAGCAGTGAGTTAACATCCGGGACAGGGAAAGAGACCCAGTACTTC	CASSELTSGTGKETQYF
-	-	TRBV5-8	TRBJ1-1	TGTGCCAGCAGCCTGGGATTAGGGACAGAAGCTTTCTTT	CASSLGLGTEAFF
-	-	TRBV7-9	TRBJ1-1	TGTGCCAGCAGCTTAGCCCGCCCCATTGAGGCTTTCTTT	CASSLARPIEAFF
TRBD2	few	TRBV27	TRBJ2-7	TGTGCCAGCAGCCCCAGCGGGACCAACCACGAGCAGTACTTC	CASSPSGTNHEQYF
-	-	TRBV29-1	TRBJ1-2	TGCAGCGTTCAGGGAGGGGGGGTCTATGGCTACACCTTC	CSVQGGGVYGYTF
TRBD1	-	TRBV19	TRBJ1-2	TGTGCCAGTAGTATCCTCCCTGGACAGGGGGATAACTATGGCTACACCTTC	CASSILPGQGDNYGYTF
-	-	TRBV25-1	TRBJ2-2	TGTGCCAGCAGTGGGGCCTGCTTAGACGGGGAGCTGTTTTTT	CASSGACLDGELFF
TRBD2	-	TRBV6-5	TRBJ2-1	TGTGCCAGCAGTTACCAGCGGGGGCGCCCCAATGAGCAGTTCTTC	CASSYQRGRPNEQFF
-	once	TRBV30	TRBJ1-6	-	CAFHLGTGSPLHF
-	once	TRBV28	TRBJ1-2	TGTGCCAGCATGGGGCGGAACTATGGCTACACCTTC	CASMGRNYGYTF
TRBD1	-	TRBV7-9	TRBJ1-4	TGTTCCAGCAGCCTAGGGACAGGGGATGAAAAACTGTTTTTT	CSSSLGTGDEKLFF
TRBD2	-	TRBV6-4	TRBJ2-1	TGTGCCAGCAGTGACTCTAGCGGGGGGGCCAATGAGCAGTTCTTC	CASSDSSGGANEQFF
TRBD2	once	TRBV7-9	TRBJ2-5	TGTGCCAGCAGCGGGGGGGGAGAGACCCAGTACTTC	CASSGGGETQYF
-	-	TRBV28	TRBJ2-1	TGTGCCAGCAGTTCCTTATTTAGCGAGTTCTACAATGAGCAGTTCTTC	CASSSLFSEFYNEQFF
TRBD2	-	TRBV9	TRBJ2-1	TGTGCCAGCAGCGGTAGGACTAGCGGGGCTCTCTGGAGGTACAATGAGCAGTTCTTC	CASSGRTSGALWRYNEQFF
-	-	TRBV27	TRBJ2-1	TGTGCCGGCAGTTTAGTTGGCGGTCCCTCCTACAATGAGCAGTTCTTC	CAGSLVGGPSYNEQFF
-	-	TRBV4-1	TRBJ1-1	TGCGCCAGCAGCCTACCGGGACAAGGCTACACTGAAGCTTTCTTT	CASSLPGQGYTEAFF
-	-	TRBV28	TRBJ1-1	TGTGCCAGCCGGGGGGGGAACACTGAAGCTTTCTTT	CASRGGNTEAFF
TRBD1	-	TRBV7-9	TRBJ1-1	TGTGCCAGCAGCGTTGACACAGGGGGTCGGACTGAAGCTTTCTTT	CASSVDTGGRTEAFF
TRBD2	-	TRBV7-3	TRBJ2-1	TGTGCCAGCAGCTTATTGGGGGGGGTAACCAATGAGCAGTTCTTC	CASSLLGGVTNEQFF
-	few	TRBV7-3	TRBJ1-1	TGTGCCAGCAACTTCGGGGAGGGCACTGAAGCTTTCTTT	CASNFGEGTEAFF
-	few	TRBV5-6	TRBJ2-7	TGTGCCAGCAGCTTGGGACAGTACTCCTACGAGCAGTACTTC	CASSLGQYSYEQYF
TRBD1	-	TRBV7-3	TRBJ1-5	TGTGCCAGCAGCTTGGACAGGGACCAGCCCCAGCATTTT	CASSLDRDQPQHF
-	once	TRBV30	TRBJ2-1	TGTGCCTGGAGTGGCGGGGGCGGTGAGCAGTTCTTC	CAWSGGGGEQFF
-	few	TRBV5-4	TRBJ1-2	TGTGCCGGCAAAGGACAGTCAGGGGGCTACACCTTC	CAGKGQSGGYTF
TRBD1	-	TRBV5-6	TRBJ1-2	TGTGCCAGCAGCTTGAACAGGGGCCATGGCTACACCTTC	CASSLNRGHGYTF
-	-	TRBV5-6	TRBJ2-1	TGTGCCAGCAGCTTGGTACAGAGCTCCTACAATGAGCAGTTCTTC	CASSLVQSSYNEQFF
-	-	TRBV4-1	TRBJ1-1	TGCGCCAGCAGCCAGGACGCTGGGGCCGGCACTGAAGCTTTCTTT	CASSQDAGAGTEAFF